The present entry profiles one T cell receptor (beta chain) with its context. Its antigen is unidentified. This sample stems from a study of blood T cells in healthy people across ages. Study context: For every two T cells, template switching captured about one barcoded beta molecule. Overall study results and limits: Roughly linear age-related decline in beta diversity appeared, significant by age about 40.

RNA extraction gave at least 6 micrograms of total RNA per sample. This CDR3 has 14 amino acids. Germline CDR1 ENHRY, CDR2 SYGVKD. V lost 8 bases, J lost 1 base, and 14 bases lay in between. Primers used in a second PCR of about 6 to 11 cycles were a sample-barcoded 5' primer and a J-beta primer mix. Sequencing recovered at least 2.5 million CDR3-containing paired-end reads from each sample. MiXCR, applied by TCRdb to the 5' RACE reads, yields one record per CDR3 protein. The sample lists about 1.4 million distinct CDR3 sequences, approximately 60% occurring once. The sequence derives from a man aged 18 to 29 in good health. The sequenced sample was blood. The rearrangement joins TRBV10-3 to TRBJ1-1; perhaps TRBD1 as D (5 bases). CDR3: CAIGPGRSNTEAFF. The DNA for the CDR3 is TGTGCCATCGGACCGGGACGGTCGAACACTGAAGCTTTCTTT.